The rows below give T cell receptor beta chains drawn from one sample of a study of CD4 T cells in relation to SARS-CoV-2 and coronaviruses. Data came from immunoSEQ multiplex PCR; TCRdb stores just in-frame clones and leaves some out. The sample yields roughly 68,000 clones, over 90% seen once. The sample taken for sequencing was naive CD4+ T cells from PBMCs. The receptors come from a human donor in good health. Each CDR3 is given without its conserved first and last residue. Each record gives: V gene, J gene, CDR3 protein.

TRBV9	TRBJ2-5	ASSVGLTETQY
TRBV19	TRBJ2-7	ASSPDRDRYEQY
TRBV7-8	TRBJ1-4	ASSLLRIATNEKLF
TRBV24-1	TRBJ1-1	ATSEGALGDTEAF
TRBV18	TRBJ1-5	ASSTGQDNQPQH
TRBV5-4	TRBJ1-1	ATLKGQLGDTEAF
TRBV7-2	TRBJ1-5	ASSSRYQPQH
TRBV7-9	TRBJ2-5	ASSSPRLGQGQETQY
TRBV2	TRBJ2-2	ASSRTSGSFNTGELF
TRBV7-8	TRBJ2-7	ASSVGPVEQY
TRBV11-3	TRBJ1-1	ASNLEQANTEAF
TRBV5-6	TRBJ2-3	ASSPDPVGTDTQY
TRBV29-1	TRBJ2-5	SVGPAEETQY
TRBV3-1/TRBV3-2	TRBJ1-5	ASSHHGGDQPQH
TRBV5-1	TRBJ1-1	ASSLSRFMGNTEAF
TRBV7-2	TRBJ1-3	ASSPRGGGYSGNTIY
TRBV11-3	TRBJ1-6	ASSFGTDPNSPLH
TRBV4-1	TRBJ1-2	ASSQAGGNPYGYT
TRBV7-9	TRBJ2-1	ASSLVQGDEQF
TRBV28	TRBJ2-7	ASSRGTAAYEQY
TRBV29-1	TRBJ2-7	SVEVGRGVYEQY
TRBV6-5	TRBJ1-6	ASPSPLSYNSPLH
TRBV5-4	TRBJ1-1	ASSRVGTGFGTEAF
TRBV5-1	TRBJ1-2	ASSLQGASYGYT
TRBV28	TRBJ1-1	ASSFSTPDLRAF
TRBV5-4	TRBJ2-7	ASSPWGDRAVYEQY
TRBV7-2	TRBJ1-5	ASSAGGQPQH
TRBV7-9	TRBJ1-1	ASSARDIDRGTEAF
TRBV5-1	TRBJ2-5	ASSLQETQY
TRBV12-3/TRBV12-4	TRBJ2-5	ASSFGPDTQY
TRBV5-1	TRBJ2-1	ASSLGRGGYNEQF
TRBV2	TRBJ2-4	ASSAGSKNIQY
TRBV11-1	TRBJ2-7	ASSLATGTFYEQY
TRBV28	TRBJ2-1	ASSPPGVLNEQF
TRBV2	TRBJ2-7	ASSESGRQY
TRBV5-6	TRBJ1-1	ASSLSVNTEAF
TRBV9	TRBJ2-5	ASSVPAGGSRETQY